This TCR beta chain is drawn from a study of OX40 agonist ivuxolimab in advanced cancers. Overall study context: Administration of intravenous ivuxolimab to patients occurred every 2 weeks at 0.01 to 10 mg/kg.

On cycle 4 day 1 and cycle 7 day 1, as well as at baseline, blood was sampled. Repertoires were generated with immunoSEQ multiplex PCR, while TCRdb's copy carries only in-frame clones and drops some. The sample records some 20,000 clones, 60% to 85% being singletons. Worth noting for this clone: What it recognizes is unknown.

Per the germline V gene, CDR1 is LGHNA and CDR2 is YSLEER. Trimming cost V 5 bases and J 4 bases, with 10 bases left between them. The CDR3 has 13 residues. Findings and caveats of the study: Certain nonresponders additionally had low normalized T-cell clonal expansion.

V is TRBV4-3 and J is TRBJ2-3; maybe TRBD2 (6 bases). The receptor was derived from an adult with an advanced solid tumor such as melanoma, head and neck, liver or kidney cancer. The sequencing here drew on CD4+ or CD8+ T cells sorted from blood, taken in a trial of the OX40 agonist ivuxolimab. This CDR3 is CASSYSSADTQYF. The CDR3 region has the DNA TGCGCCAGCAGCTACTCTAGCGCAGATACGCAGTATTTT.